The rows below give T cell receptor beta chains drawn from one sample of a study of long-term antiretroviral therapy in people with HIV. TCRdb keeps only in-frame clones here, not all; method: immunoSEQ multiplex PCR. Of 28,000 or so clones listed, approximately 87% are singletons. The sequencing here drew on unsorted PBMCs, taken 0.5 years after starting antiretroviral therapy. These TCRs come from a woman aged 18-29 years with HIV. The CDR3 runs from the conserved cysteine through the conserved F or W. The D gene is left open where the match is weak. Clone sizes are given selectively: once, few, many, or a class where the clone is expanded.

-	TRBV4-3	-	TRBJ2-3	CASSQETQSSTDTQYF	TGCGCCAGCAGCCAAGAGACACAATCTTCCACAGATACGCAGTATTTT
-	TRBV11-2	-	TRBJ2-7	CASSLAYEQYF	TGTGCCAGCAGCTTAGCCTACGAGCAGTACTTC
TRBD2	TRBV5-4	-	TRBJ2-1	CASSLFGGRASNEQFF	TGTGCCAGCAGCTTGTTCGGCGGGAGGGCCTCCAATGAGCAGTTCTTC
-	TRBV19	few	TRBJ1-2	CASTQGRGYTF	TGTGCCAGTACACAGGGAAGGGGCTACACCTTC
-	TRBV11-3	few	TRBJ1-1	CASSLGGQGRNTEAFF	TGTGCCAGCAGCTTAGGGGGCCAGGGGAGGAATACTGAAGCTTTCTTT
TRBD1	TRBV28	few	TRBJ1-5	CASSETGPSNQPQHF	TGTGCCAGCAGCGAGACAGGGCCCAGCAATCAGCCCCAGCATTTT
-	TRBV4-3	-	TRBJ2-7	CASSQEGRGGYEQYF	TGCGCCAGCAGCCAAGAGGGCAGGGGGGGGTACGAGCAGTACTTC
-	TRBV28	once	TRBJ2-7	CASRLESRGGEQYF	TGTGCCAGCAGGCTCGAAAGTAGGGGCGGAGAGCAGTACTTC
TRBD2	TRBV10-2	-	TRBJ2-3	CASREREGRPDTQYF	TGCGCCAGCAGGGAGCGGGAGGGCCGCCCAGATACGCAGTATTTT
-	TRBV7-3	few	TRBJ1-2	CASSFYRDSGYTF	TGTGCCAGCAGCTTTTACAGGGATTCTGGCTACACCTTC
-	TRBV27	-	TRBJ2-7	CASSLNQGLYEQYF	TGTGCCAGCAGTTTAAATCAGGGTCTCTACGAGCAGTACTTC
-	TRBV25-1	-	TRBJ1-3	CASSEVISGNTIYF	TGTGCCAGCAGTGAGGTCATTTCTGGAAACACCATATATTTT
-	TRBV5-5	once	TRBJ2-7	CASSLGDWHEQYF	TGTGCCAGCAGCTTAGGGGATTGGCACGAGCAGTACTTC
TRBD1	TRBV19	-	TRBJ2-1	CASSIDQQGPHNEQFF	TGTGCCAGTAGTATAGATCAACAGGGGCCCCACAATGAGCAGTTCTTC
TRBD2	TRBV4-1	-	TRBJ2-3	CASSQGTSGTTDTQYF	TGCGCCAGCAGCCAAGGGACTAGCGGGACCACAGATACGCAGTATTTT
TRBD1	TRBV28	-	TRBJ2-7	CASSLGTGSYEQYF	TGTGCCAGCAGTTTGGGGACAGGCTCCTACGAGCAGTACTTC
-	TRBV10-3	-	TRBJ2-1	CATTANNNEQFF	TGTGCCACCACGGCTAACAACAATGAGCAGTTCTTC
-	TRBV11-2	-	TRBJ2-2	CASSLEQGKSSGELFF	TGTGCCAGCAGCTTAGAACAGGGCAAATCGTCCGGGGAGCTGTTTTTT
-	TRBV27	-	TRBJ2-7	CASSFNTYEQYF	TGTGCCAGCAGTTTCAACACCTACGAGCAGTACTTC
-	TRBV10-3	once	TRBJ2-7	CAIRDGSTYEQYF	TGTGCCATCAGGGACGGCTCGACCTACGAGCAGTACTTC
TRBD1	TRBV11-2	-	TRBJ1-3	CASSLVLQGTLSGNTIYF	TGTGCCAGCAGCTTAGTTCTACAGGGGACCCTCTCTGGAAACACCATATATTTT
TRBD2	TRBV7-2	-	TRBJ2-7	CASSSRGLAEAEQYF	TGTGCCAGCAGCTCCAGGGGACTAGCGGAGGCGGAGCAGTACTTC
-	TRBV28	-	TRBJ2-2	CASSYPLLTGELFF	TGTGCCAGCAGTTATCCCCTCCTCACCGGGGAGCTGTTTTTT
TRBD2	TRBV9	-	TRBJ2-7	CASSLEGGDEQYF	TGTGCCAGCAGTCTGGAGGGAGGGGACGAGCAGTACTTC
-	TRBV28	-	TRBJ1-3	CASSSLLRRNTIYF	TGTGCCAGCAGTTCTCTATTAAGGAGAAACACCATATATTTT
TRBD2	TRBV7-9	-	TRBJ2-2	CASITSGGVAGELFF	TGTGCCAGCATCACGTCGGGGGGAGTGGCCGGGGAGCTGTTTTTT
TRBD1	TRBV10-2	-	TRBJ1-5	CASQNQGGTNQPQHF	TGCGCCAGCCAAAATCAAGGGGGCACCAATCAGCCCCAGCATTTT